This TCR beta chain was sequenced during a study of identical twins. Each cDNA held unique molecular identifiers, and template switching gave it a universal primer site. TCRdb called the 5' RACE reads again in MiXCR, with one record for every CDR3 protein. The top ten clones hold approximately 3% of a sample with a few hundred thousand distinct CDR3 sequences, around 8.8% of them seen once. This CDR3 has 11 residues. Germline assignment: CDR1 SEHNR and CDR2 FQNEAQ (reference sequence). V was clipped by 7 bases and J by 4 bases, with 4 bases between them. These data also formed part of another study, on yellow fever vaccine responses in identical twins.

Sequenced: CD8+ T cells sorted from blood. This receptor was obtained from a woman aged 18-35 years in good health. The genes are TRBV7-9 and TRBJ2-2; D is uncertain. CDR3 DNA sequence: TGTGCCAGCACCGCCACCGGGGAGCTGTTTTTT. Translated, it gives CASTATGELFF.